A selection of T cell receptor beta chains follows, all from one sample in a study of OX40 agonist ivuxolimab in advanced cancers. TCRdb's table, derived via immunoSEQ multiplex PCR, lists solely in-frame clones and lacks some. The sample records under 20,000 clones, 84% being singletons. The source material was CD4+ or CD8+ T cells sorted from blood, sampled in a trial of the OX40 agonist ivuxolimab. These receptors were taken from an adult with an advanced solid tumor such as melanoma, head and neck, liver or kidney cancer. Each CDR3 is given with its conserved first and last residue. D genes are given only for firm matches. Clone size is shown for a subset of rows, as once, few, many or a class of expanded clone.

-,-,TRBJ2-6,TRBV28,CASSFDTGANVLTF,TGTGCCAGCAGTTTTGATACGGGGGCCAACGTCCTGACTTTC
-,-,TRBJ2-1,TRBV7-9,CASSREQLKNNEQFF,TGTGCCAGCAGCAGGGAGCAATTAAAAAACAATGAGCAGTTCTTC
TRBD2,-,TRBJ2-5,TRBV4-3,CASSQDFASGGETQYF,TGCGCCAGCAGCCAAGATTTCGCTAGCGGGGGAGAGACCCAGTACTTC
TRBD1,-,TRBJ2-3,TRBV19,CASSTQGADTQYF,TGTGCCAGTAGTACACAGGGGGCAGATACGCAGTATTTT
-,-,TRBJ1-3,TRBV6-9,CASRINQGPSGNTIYF,TGTGCCAGCAGGATAAACCAGGGGCCCTCTGGAAACACCATATATTTT
-,-,TRBJ2-1,TRBV11-3,CASSLALGGSYNEQFF,TGTGCCAGCAGCTTAGCCCTAGGAGGCTCCTACAATGAGCAGTTCTTC
TRBD1,once,TRBJ2-7,TRBV29-1,CSVGFGTGVNEQYF,TGCAGCGTTGGTTTCGGGACAGGGGTAAACGAGCAGTACTTC
-,-,TRBJ2-2,TRBV19,CASSNKKGAGELFF,TGTGCCAGTAGTAACAAAAAGGGTGCCGGGGAGCTGTTTTTT
TRBD1,once,TRBJ1-4,TRBV11-2,CASSFPGQAEKLFF,TGTGCCAGCAGCTTCCCCGGACAGGCAGAAAAACTGTTTTTT
TRBD2,few,TRBJ2-7,TRBV9,CASSVSSGSGYEQYF,TGTGCCAGCAGCGTTAGTAGCGGGAGTGGGTACGAGCAGTACTTC
-,-,TRBJ1-2,TRBV6-1,CASSDRYGGYTF,TGTGCCAGCAGTGACAGGTATGGAGGCTACACCTTC
TRBD2,-,TRBJ2-1,TRBV5-4,CASSLMASGSDEQFF,TGTGCCAGCAGCTTGATGGCTAGCGGGAGTGATGAGCAGTTCTTC
-,-,TRBJ2-7,TRBV27,CASSYSGRNSYEQYF,TGTGCCAGCAGTTACTCGGGACGGAACTCCTACGAGCAGTACTTC
-,-,TRBJ1-4,TRBV30,CAWTRDEGGTNEKLFF,TGTGCCTGGACCCGGGACGAAGGAGGAACTAATGAAAAACTGTTTTTT
-,-,TRBJ2-7,TRBV2,CASSPRDAAYEQYF,TGTGCCAGCAGTCCCCGGGACGCAGCCTACGAGCAGTACTTC
-,few,TRBJ2-3,TRBV7-3,CASSFTGPDTQYF,TGTGCCAGCAGCTTTACAGGTCCAGATACGCAGTATTTT
TRBD1,few,TRBJ2-7,TRBV5-1,CASTRRTGEEEQYF,TGCGCCAGCACCCGCAGGACAGGAGAGGAAGAGCAGTACTTC
TRBD2,-,TRBJ2-3,TRBV29-1,CSAGLAGVTDTQYF,TGCAGCGCGGGACTAGCGGGAGTTACAGATACGCAGTATTTT
-,few,TRBJ1-5,TRBV7-2,CASSLEGGPDQPQHF,TGTGCCAGCAGCTTAGAGGGGGGTCCAGATCAGCCCCAGCATTTT
-,-,TRBJ2-7,TRBV9,CASSVAGRPHEQYF,TGTGCCAGCAGCGTAGCCGGGAGACCCCACGAGCAGTACTTC
-,-,TRBJ2-1,TRBV2,CASSDPRSEQFF,TGTGCCAGCAGTGATCCTAGGAGTGAGCAGTTCTTC
-,-,TRBJ2-7,TRBV6-1,CASARTGSYEQYF,TGTGCCAGCGCCCGGACTGGGTCCTACGAGCAGTACTTC
-,-,TRBJ1-4,TRBV15,CATSRDPGEKLFF,TGTGCCACCAGCAGAGATCCCGGGGAAAAACTGTTTTTT
-,-,TRBJ2-3,TRBV11-2,CASSLDMGTDTQYF,TGTGCCAGCAGCTTAGATATGGGCACAGATACGCAGTATTTT
-,-,TRBJ1-3,TRBV19,CASSETGYGNTIYF,TGTGCCAGTAGCGAGACAGGATATGGAAACACCATATATTTT
-,-,TRBJ2-1,TRBV2,CASSEDRSSYNEQFF,TGTGCCAGCAGCGAGGACAGAAGCTCCTACAATGAGCAGTTCTTC
-,-,TRBJ2-5,TRBV28,CASSFSTARAGKYF,TGTGCCAGCAGTTTCTCGACGGCTCGGGCAGGCAAGTACTTC
-,-,TRBJ2-5,TRBV30,CAWSVPRGRGTVQAETQYF,TGTGCCTGGAGTGTACCAAGGGGCAGGGGTACGGTTCAGGCGGAGACCCAGTACTTC
TRBD2,-,TRBJ2-7,TRBV7-6,CASSLRLAGGPPYEQYF,TGTGCCAGCAGCCTCAGACTAGCGGGAGGTCCCCCCTACGAGCAGTACTTC
TRBD1,-,TRBJ1-3,TRBV6-1,CASSEFDRGGNTIYF,TGTGCCAGCAGTGAATTCGACAGGGGCGGAAACACCATATATTTT
-,few,TRBJ1-5,TRBV21-1,CASSKSTEWGNNQPQHF,TGTGCCAGCAGCAAGTCCACAGAGTGGGGCAACAATCAGCCCCAGCATTTT
-,-,TRBJ2-5,TRBV10-3,CAIARGETQYF,TGTGCCATTGCTCGCGGAGAGACCCAGTACTTC
TRBD2,once,TRBJ2-2,TRBV7-9,CASSPGLAGGPTGELFF,TGTGCCAGCAGCCCGGGACTAGCGGGAGGGCCCACCGGGGAGCTGTTTTTT
TRBD2,-,TRBJ2-5,TRBV6-1,CASSEFGSGRGETQYF,TGTGCCAGCAGTGAATTTGGTAGCGGGAGGGGGGAGACCCAGTACTTC
-,-,TRBJ2-3,TRBV5-1,CASNTGSTDTQYF,TGCGCCAGCAATACGGGCAGCACAGATACGCAGTATTTT
TRBD1,-,TRBJ2-7,TRBV6-5,CASRQGAQQYF,TGTGCCAGCCGGCAGGGGGCACAGCAGTACTTC
TRBD2,-,TRBJ2-1,TRBV7-8,CASSTLAGSYNEQFF,TGTGCCAGCAGCACCTTAGCGGGGTCCTACAATGAGCAGTTCTTC
-,-,TRBJ1-1,TRBV28,CASSSGGWGTEAFF,TGTGCCAGCAGCTCGGGAGGATGGGGCACTGAAGCTTTCTTT
TRBD2,once,TRBJ2-3,TRBV5-1,CASSLQLAGGADTQYF,TGCGCCAGCAGCTTGCAACTAGCGGGAGGTGCGGATACGCAGTATTTT
-,-,TRBJ2-3,TRBV7-3,CASSFQTRDTQYF,TGTGCCAGCAGCTTTCAGACCAGAGATACGCAGTATTTT
TRBD1,-,TRBJ1-1,TRBV6-6,CASSLSGGVNTEAFF,TGTGCCAGCAGTTTATCAGGGGGAGTGAACACTGAAGCTTTCTTT
TRBD1,few,TRBJ2-3,TRBV7-9,CASSTIRTGVETAQYF,TGTGCCAGCAGCACCATAAGGACAGGGGTAGAAACTGCGCAGTATTTT
TRBD1,once,TRBJ2-6,TRBV7-9,CASLGAGGAGANVLTF,TGTGCCAGCTTGGGGGCAGGGGGCGCTGGGGCCAACGTCCTGACTTTC
TRBD1,-,TRBJ1-3,TRBV30,CAWGWGTGSGNTIYF,TGTGCCTGGGGATGGGGGACAGGGTCTGGAAACACCATATATTTT
TRBD1,-,TRBJ2-7,TRBV4-2,CASRPVSGTGVGEQYF,TGTGCCAGCAGACCAGTTTCCGGGACAGGGGTGGGGGAGCAGTACTTC
-,-,TRBJ1-3,TRBV13,CASSPPPGASGNTIYF,TGTGCCAGCAGCCCCCCGCCGGGGGCCTCTGGAAACACCATATATTTT
TRBD1,-,TRBJ2-7,TRBV5-1,CASSGDRGSTWEQYF,TGCGCCAGCAGCGGTGACAGGGGTTCAACCTGGGAGCAGTACTTC
-,-,TRBJ2-1,TRBV7-9,CASSPLGLGYNEQFF,TGTGCCAGCAGCCCCCTGGGGCTAGGTTACAATGAGCAGTTCTTC
TRBD1,-,TRBJ2-6,TRBV28,CASRRQGDGANVLTF,TGTGCCAGCAGACGACAGGGTGACGGGGCCAACGTCCTGACTTTC
TRBD1,-,TRBJ1-4,TRBV2,CASRGDRGDEKLFF,TGTGCCAGCAGGGGAGACAGGGGAGATGAAAAACTGTTTTTT
-,-,TRBJ2-1,TRBV19,CASSIPGGGAPQFF,TGTGCCAGTAGTATACCAGGGGGAGGGGCTCCCCAGTTCTTC
-,-,TRBJ2-1,TRBV18,CASSPEVGEQFF,TGTGCCAGCTCCCCTGAGGTAGGTGAGCAGTTCTTC
TRBD1,once,TRBJ1-2,TRBV27,CASSHRQGGDYGYTF,TGTGCCAGCAGTCATCGACAGGGGGGGGACTATGGCTACACCTTC
-,-,TRBJ2-7,TRBV27,CASSFKGSYEQYF,TGTGCCAGCAGTTTCAAGGGGTCCTACGAGCAGTACTTC
TRBD2,-,TRBJ2-5,TRBV6-5,CASSGLAGGQETQYF,TGTGCCAGCAGTGGACTAGCGGGAGGGCAAGAGACCCAGTACTTC
-,-,TRBJ2-3,TRBV7-2,CASSHGQGTIDTQYF,TGTGCCAGCAGCCACGGTCAGGGAACTATAGATACGCAGTATTTT
-,once,TRBJ2-5,TRBV19,CASSIGGGFGLRTQYF,TGTGCCAGTAGTATCGGAGGGGGCTTTGGGCTGAGGACCCAGTACTTC
TRBD2,-,TRBJ2-7,TRBV28,CASSSSASGRSKQYF,TGTGCCAGCAGTTCCTCCGCTAGCGGGAGAAGCAAGCAGTACTTC
-,-,TRBJ1-1,TRBV5-4,CASSGGGGLNTEAFF,TGTGCCAGCAGCGGGGGGGGAGGTCTGAACACTGAAGCTTTCTTT